This TCR beta chain was captured in a study of identical twins. The CDR3 is made up of 15 amino acids. J gave up 3 bases and V 4 bases, and 8 bases lay outside the gene matches. The germline CDR1 and CDR2 sequences are LGHNA and YSLEER. Findings of the study overall: Within cord blood, abundant beta clonotypes carried fewer insertions, but memory repertoires showed no such trend. Invariant cells of the MAIT and iNKT types might have partly distorted the zero-insertion analyses.

This clonotype was recorded at least ten times. Its cognate antigen is unknown. Through template switching, a universal primer site was introduced, and the cDNA contained unique molecular identifiers. TCRdb re-analysed the 5' RACE reads in MiXCR, keeping a single row per CDR3 protein. Here the sample spans over 250,000 distinct CDR3 sequences, more than 8% being singletons. These data are also associated with another study on yellow fever vaccine responses in identical twins.

The clonotype originates from a young woman in good health. The V and J genes are TRBV4-3 and TRBJ2-5, with 7 bases that match TRBD1. Sequencing was done on a sample of CD8+ T cells sorted from blood. CDR3 loop: CASSPSTGSEETQYF. The CDR3, as DNA: TGCGCCAGCAGCCCTTCGACAGGGAGCGAAGAGACCCAGTACTTC.